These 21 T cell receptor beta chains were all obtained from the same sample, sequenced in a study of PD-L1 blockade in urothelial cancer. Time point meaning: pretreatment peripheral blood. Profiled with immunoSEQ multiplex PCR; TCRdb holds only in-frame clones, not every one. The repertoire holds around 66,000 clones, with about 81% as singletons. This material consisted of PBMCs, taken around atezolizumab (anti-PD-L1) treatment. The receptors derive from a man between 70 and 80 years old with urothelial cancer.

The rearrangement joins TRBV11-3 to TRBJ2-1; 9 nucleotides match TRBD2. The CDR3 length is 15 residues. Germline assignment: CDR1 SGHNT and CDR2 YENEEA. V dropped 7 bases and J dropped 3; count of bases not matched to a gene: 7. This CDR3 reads CASTTSSGNYNEQFF. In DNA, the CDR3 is TGTGCCAGCACCACGTCTAGCGGGAACTACAATGAGCAGTTCTTC.

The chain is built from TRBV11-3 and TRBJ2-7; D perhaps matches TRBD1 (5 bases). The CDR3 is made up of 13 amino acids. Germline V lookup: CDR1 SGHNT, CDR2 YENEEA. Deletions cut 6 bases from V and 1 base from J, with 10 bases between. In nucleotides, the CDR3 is TGTGCCAGCAGATCCCAGGGATCCTACGAGCAGTACTTC. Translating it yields CASRSQGSYEQYF.

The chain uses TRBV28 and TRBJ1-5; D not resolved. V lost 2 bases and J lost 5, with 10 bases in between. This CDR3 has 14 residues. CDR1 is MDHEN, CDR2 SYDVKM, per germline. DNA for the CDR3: TGTGCCAGCAGTTTACACACCCTCGATCAGCCCCAGCATTTT. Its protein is CASSLHTLDQPQHF.

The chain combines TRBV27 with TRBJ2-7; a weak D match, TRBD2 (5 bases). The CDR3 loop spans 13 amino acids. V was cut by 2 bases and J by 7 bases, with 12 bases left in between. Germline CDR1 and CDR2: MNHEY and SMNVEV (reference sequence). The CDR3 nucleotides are TGTGCCAGCAGTTTAGACGGAGGTGAGGAGCAGTACTTC. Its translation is CASSLDGGEEQYF.

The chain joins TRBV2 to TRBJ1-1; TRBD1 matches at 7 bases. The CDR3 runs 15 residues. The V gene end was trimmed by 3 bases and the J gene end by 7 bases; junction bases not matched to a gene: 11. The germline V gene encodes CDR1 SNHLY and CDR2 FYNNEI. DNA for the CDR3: TGTGCCAGCAGTGAGATGACAGCGGCAGGGGGTGAAGCTTTCTTT. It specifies CASSEMTAAGGEAFF.

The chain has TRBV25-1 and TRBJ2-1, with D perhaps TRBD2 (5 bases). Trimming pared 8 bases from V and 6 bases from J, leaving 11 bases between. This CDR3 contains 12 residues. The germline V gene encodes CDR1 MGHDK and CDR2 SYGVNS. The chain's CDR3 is CASGYGSNEQFF. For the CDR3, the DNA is TGTGCCAGCGGATATGGGAGCAATGAGCAGTTCTTC. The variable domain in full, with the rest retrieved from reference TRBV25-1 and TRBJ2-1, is EADIYQTPRYLVIGTGKKITLECSQTMGHDKMYWYQQDPGMELHLIHYSYGVNSTEKGDLSSESTVSRIRTEHFPLTLESARPSHTSQYLCASGYGSNEQFFGPGTRLTVL.

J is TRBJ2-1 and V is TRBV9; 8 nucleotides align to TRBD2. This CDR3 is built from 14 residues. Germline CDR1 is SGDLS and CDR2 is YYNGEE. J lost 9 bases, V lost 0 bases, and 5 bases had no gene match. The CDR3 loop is CASSVGSAGGEQFF. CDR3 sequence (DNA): TGTGCCAGCAGCGTAGGTAGCGCGGGGGGTGAGCAGTTCTTC.

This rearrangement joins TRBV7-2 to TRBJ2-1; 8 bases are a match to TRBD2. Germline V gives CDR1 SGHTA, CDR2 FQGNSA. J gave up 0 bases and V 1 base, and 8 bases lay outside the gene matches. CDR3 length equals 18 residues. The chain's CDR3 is CASSLGGGGGSSYNEQFF. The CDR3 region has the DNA TGTGCCAGCAGCTTAGGGGGTGGCGGGGGGAGCTCCTACAATGAGCAGTTCTTC.

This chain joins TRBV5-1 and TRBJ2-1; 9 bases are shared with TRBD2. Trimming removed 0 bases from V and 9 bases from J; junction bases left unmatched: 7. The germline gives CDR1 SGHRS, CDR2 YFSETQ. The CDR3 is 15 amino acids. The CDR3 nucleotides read TGCGCCAGCAGCTTGGCCGCGGGAGGGCCGAGTGAGCAGTTCTTC. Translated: CASSLAAGGPSEQFF.

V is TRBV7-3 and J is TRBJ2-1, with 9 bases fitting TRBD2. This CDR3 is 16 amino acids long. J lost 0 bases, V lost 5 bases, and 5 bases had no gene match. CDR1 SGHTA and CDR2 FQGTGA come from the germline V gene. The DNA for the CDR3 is TGTGCCAGCAGCCCTAGCGGGACGAGCTCCTACAATGAGCAGTTCTTC. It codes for CASSPSGTSSYNEQFF.

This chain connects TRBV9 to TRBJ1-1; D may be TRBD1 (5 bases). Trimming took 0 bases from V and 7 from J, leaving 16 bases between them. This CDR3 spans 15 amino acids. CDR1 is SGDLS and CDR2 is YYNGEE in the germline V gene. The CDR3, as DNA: TGTGCCAGCAGCGTAGCCCCGGGGGTACAGCGTGAAGCTTTCTTT. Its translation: CASSVAPGVQREAFF.

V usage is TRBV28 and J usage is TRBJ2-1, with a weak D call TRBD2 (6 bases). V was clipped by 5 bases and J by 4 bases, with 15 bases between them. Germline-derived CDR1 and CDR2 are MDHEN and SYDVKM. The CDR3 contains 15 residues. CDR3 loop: CASSTLAEPYNEQFF. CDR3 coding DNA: TGTGCCAGCAGTACTTTAGCGGAACCTTACAATGAGCAGTTCTTC.

The CDR3 loop reads CASSQDLPQPQHF. The DNA for the CDR3 is TGCGCCAGCAGCCAAGATCTCCCTCAGCCCCAGCATTTT. J is TRBJ1-5 and V is TRBV4-3; D remains unclear. Trimming pared 0 bases from V and 6 bases from J, leaving 6 bases between. There are 13 residues in the CDR3. From germline, CDR1 is LGHNA and CDR2 YSLEER.

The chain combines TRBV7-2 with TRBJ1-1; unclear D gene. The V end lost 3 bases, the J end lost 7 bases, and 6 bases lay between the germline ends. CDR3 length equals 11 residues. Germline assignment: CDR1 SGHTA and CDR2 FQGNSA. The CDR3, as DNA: TGTGCCAGCAGCTTGATCGGTGAAGCTTTCTTT. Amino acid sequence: CASSLIGEAFF.

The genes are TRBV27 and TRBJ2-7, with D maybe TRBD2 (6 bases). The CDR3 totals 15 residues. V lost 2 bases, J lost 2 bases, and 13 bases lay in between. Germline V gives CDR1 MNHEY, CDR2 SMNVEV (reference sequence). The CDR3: CASSLVYGRAYEQYF. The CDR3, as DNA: TGTGCCAGCAGTTTAGTATACGGGAGAGCCTACGAGCAGTACTTC.

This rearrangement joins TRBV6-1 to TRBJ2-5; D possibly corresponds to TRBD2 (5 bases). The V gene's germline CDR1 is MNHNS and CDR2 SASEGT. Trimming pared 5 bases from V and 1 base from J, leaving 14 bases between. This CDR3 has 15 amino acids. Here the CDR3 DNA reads TGTGCCAGCAGTCGAAGAGGGATCCCCCAAGAGACCCAGTACTTC. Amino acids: CASSRRGIPQETQYF.

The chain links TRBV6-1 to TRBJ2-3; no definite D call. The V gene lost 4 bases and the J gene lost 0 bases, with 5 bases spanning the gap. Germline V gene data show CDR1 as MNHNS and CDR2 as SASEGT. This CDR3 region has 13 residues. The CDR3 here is CASSVTSTDTQYF. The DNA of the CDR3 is TGTGCCAGCAGTGTAACTAGCACAGATACGCAGTATTTT.

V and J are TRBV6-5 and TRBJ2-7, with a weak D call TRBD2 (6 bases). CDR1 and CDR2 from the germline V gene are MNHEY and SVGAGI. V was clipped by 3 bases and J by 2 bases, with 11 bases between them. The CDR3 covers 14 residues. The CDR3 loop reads CASSYGTGPYEQYF. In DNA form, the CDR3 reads TGTGCCAGCAGTTATGGGACTGGCCCCTACGAGCAGTACTTC.

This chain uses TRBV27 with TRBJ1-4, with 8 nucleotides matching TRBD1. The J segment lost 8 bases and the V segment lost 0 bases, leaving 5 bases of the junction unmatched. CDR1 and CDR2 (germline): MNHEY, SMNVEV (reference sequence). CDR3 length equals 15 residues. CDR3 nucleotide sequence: TGTGCCAGCAGTTTATCGACAGGGGTTGGGGAAAAACTGTTTTTT. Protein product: CASSLSTGVGEKLFF.

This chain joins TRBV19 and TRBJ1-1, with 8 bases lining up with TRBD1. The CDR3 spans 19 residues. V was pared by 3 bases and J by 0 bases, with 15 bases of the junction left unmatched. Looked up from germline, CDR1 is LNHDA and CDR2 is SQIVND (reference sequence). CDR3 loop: CASSIVAPGQVNLNTEAFF. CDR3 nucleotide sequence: TGTGCCAGTAGTATCGTGGCTCCGGGACAGGTGAACCTGAACACTGAAGCTTTCTTT.

The CDR3 is CASSSGQDTLAINEQFF. DNA for the CDR3: TGTGCCAGCAGCTCGGGACAGGACACTCTAGCGATCAATGAGCAGTTCTTC. This sequence joins TRBV7-8 and TRBJ2-1; 8 nucleotides match TRBD1. The CDR3 covers 17 residues. V was clipped by 4 bases and J by 6 bases; unmatched bases: 14. CDR1 and CDR2 from the germline V gene are SGHVS and FQNEAQ.